The 9 T cell receptor beta chains below were found in one sample sequenced in a study of control samples from healthy donors and cancer patients (dated by TCRdb to the early 2020s). The receptor library was made with the immunoSEQ multiplex PCR assay. TCRdb took over this immuneACCESS table, retaining in-frame rearrangements with V and J assigned. Such tables are incomplete; in checked studies, under half of the missing clones stem from an unresolved V gene, and the remainder is unexplained. The sample data list some 130,000 clones, and 75% to 95% of these were observed just once. The ten largest clones add up to roughly 8.7% of the sample. Sequences were obtained from blood. Receptor source: a man aged 18 to 35 in good health.

The DNA of the CDR3 is TGCGCCAGCAGCCGGGACGGCTATGCAACTAATGAAAAACTGTTTTTT. This codes for CASSRDGYATNEKLFF. V usage is TRBV5-1 and J usage is TRBJ1-4; tentative D call: TRBD1 (5 bases). The CDR3 covers 16 residues. In germline, CDR1 is SGHRS, CDR2 YFSETQ. Trimming removed 4 bases at V and 0 bases at J, with 13 bases between.

The chain uses TRBV7-3 and TRBJ1-1; tentatively, D is TRBD1 (6 bases). CDR1 is SGHTA, CDR2 FQGTGA, per germline. There are 13 residues in the CDR3. V lost 5 bases and J 4 bases, leaving 11 bases between the germline ends. Written as DNA, the CDR3 is TGTGCCAGCAGCCGAGGAGGGGGCACTGAAGCTTTCTTT. Amino acid sequence: CASSRGGGTEAFF.

The CDR3 DNA reads as TGTGCCAGTAGCCCCAGAGGCCGAAGCTCCTATAATTCACCCCTCCACTTT. It is translated as CASSPRGRSSYNSPLHF. The chain carries TRBV19 and TRBJ1-6; D unclear. In germline, CDR1 is LNHDA, CDR2 SQIVND (reference sequence). The CDR3 length is 17 residues. V dropped 6 bases and J dropped 0 bases, with 15 bases sitting between them. The full variable domain, rest sourced from reference TRBV19 and TRBJ1-6, is DGGITQSPKYLFRKEGQNVTLSCEQNLNHDAMYWYRQDPGQGLRLIYYSQIVNDFQKGDIAEGYSVSREKKESFPLTVTSAQKNPTAFYLCASSPRGRSSYNSPLHFGNGTRLTVT.

This clone was seen once. J is TRBJ1-2 and V is TRBV2; TRBD1 matches at 10 bases. The V and J ends lost 7 bases and 8 bases, in that order; junction bases with no gene match: 7. Germline CDR1 reads SNHLY; CDR2 reads FYNNEI. The CDR3 has 13 amino acids. The CDR3 spells CASKTDRGSGYTF. CDR3 sequence (DNA): TGTGCCAGCAAAACGGACAGGGGGAGCGGCTACACCTTC.

V is TRBV25-1 and J is TRBJ1-3; TRBD1 agrees at 7 bases. There are 15 residues in the CDR3. CDR1 and CDR2 (germline): MGHDK, SYGVNS. V gave up 4 bases and J gave up 3 bases; unmatched junction bases: 6. DNA for the CDR3: TGTGCCAGCAGTGCCACCGGGACAGATGGAAACACCATATATTTT. Its protein product is CASSATGTDGNTIYF.

The chain has TRBV7-9 and TRBJ1-1; 8 positions agree with TRBD1. This CDR3 is built from 15 residues. The V gene end was trimmed by 6 bases and the J gene end by 0 bases; junction bases not matched to a gene: 6. Germline assignment: CDR1 SEHNR and CDR2 FQNEAQ (reference sequence). CDR3 sequence: CASRNTDRVNTEAFF. The CDR3 nucleotides read TGTGCCAGCAGAAACACGGACAGGGTGAACACTGAAGCTTTCTTT.

This chain links TRBV5-6 with TRBJ2-5; tentative D call: TRBD2 (5 bases). The CDR3 covers 14 residues. CDR1 and CDR2 from the germline V gene are SGHDT and YYEEEE. Trimming pared 5 bases from V and 1 base from J, leaving 12 bases between. DNA of the CDR3: TGTGCCAGCAGTCGCCCCGGGATCCAAGAGACCCAGTACTTC. The encoded protein is CASSRPGIQETQYF.

About this clone itself: The same CDR3 also results from other DNA sequences found in this sample. This rearrangement joins TRBV2 to TRBJ1-2; D remains ambiguous. Germline lookup yields CDR1 SNHLY and CDR2 FYNNEI. The CDR3 extends over 13 amino acids. The V and J ends lost 5 bases and 1 base respectively, with 8 bases between them. CDR3 region: CASSRTVNYGYTF. CDR3 nucleotides: TGTGCCAGCAGTAGAACAGTTAACTATGGCTACACCTTC. Variable domain in full (rest from reference TRBV2 and TRBJ1-2): EPEVTQTPSHQVTQMGQEVILRCVPISNHLYFYWYRQILGQKVEFLVSFYNNEISEKSEIFDDQFSVERPDGSNFTLKIRSTKLEDSAMYFCASSRTVNYGYTFGSGTRLTVV.

V usage is TRBV24-1 and J usage is TRBJ2-7, with D perhaps TRBD1 or TRBD2 (5 bases each). The V gene lost 3 bases and the J gene lost 9 bases, with 17 bases spanning the gap. The germline V gene has CDR1 KGHDR and CDR2 SFDVKD. There are 14 residues in the CDR3. The CDR3 region has the DNA TGTGCCACCAGTGATGGGGGTTTAGCTAAGGGGCAGTACTTC. The encoded protein is CATSDGGLAKGQYF.